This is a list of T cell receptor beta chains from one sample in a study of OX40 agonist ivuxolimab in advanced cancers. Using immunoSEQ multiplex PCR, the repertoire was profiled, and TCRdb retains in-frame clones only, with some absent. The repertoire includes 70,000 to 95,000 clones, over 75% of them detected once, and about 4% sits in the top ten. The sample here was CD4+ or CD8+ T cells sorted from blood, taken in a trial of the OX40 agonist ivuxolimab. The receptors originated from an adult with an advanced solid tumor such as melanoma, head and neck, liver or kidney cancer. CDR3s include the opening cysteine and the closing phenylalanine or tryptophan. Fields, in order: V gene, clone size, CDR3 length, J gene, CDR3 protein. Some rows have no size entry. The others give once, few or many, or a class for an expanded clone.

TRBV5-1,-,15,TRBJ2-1,CASSLVGEGYNEQFF
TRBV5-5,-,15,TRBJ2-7,CASSLILAETYEQYF
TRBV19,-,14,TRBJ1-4,CASSISRSNEKLFF
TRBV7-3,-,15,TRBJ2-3,CASSSGTGVPDTQYF
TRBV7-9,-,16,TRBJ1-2,CASSLGQGASNYGYTF
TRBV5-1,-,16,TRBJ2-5,CASSLAGGGNQETQYF
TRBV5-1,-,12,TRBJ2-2,CASSFSGGELFF
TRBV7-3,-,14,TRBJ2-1,CASSQGTAGNEQFF
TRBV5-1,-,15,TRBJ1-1,CASSTQTGQGGEAFF
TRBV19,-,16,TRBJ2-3,CASSEWTSGRADTQYF
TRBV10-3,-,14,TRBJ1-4,CATRSGETNEKLFF
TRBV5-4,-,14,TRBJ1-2,CASSPDSPNYGYTF
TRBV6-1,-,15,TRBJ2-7,CASSVIRLAGYEQYF
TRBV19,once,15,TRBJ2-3,CASSIGPSSTDTQYF
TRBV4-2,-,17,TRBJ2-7,CASSHGAGASSSYEQYF
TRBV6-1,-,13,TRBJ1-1,CASSTGRGLEAFF
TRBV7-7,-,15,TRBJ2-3,CASSLGGASTDTQYF
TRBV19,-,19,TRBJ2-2,CASRSWDRSKRENTGELFF
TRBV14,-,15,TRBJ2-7,CASSQDRARGDEQYF
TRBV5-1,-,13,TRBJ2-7,CASQAGGTYEQYF
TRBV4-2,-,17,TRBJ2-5,CASSQAGTSGNQETQYF
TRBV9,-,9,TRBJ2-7,CASAGEQYF
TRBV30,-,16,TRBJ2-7,CAWSVRLWADYYEQYF
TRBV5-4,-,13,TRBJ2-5,CASSLRGGETQYF
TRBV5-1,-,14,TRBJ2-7,CASSLAGGSGEQYF
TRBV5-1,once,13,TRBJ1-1,CASSETGNTEAFF
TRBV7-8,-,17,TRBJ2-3,CASSLAYWNEGTDTQYF
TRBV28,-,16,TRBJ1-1,CATQPTPGTGDTEAFF
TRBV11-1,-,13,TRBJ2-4,CASSSSGRNIQYF
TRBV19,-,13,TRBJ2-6,CASMPPGANVLTF
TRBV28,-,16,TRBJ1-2,CASSVGGLSPNYGYTF
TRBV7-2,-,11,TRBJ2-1,CASSFFREQFF
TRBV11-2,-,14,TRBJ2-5,CASSLSGGEETQYF
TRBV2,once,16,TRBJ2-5,CASSEWDRAYEETQYF
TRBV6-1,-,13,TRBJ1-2,CASNAGHGYGYTF
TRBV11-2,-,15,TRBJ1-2,CASRELGQGHYGYTF
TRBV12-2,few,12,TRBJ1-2,CASRQRFFGYTF
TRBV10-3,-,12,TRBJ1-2,CAIHPINYGYTF
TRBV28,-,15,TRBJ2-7,CASIAGQVTSYEQYF
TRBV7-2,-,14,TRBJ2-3,CASSLGVFSDTQYF
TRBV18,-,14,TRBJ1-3,CASSETDSGNTIYF
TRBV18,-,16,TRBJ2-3,CASSTIAGVQTDTQYF
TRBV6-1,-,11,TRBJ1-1,CASRQDSEAFF
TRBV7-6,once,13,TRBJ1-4,CASSHPGGEKLFF
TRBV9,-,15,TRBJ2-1,CASSVVTSGSREQFF
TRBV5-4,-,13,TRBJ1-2,CASSLGQGDGYTF
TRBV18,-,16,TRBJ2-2,CASSPRVAGGSGELFF
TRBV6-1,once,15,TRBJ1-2,CASTNPGQGASGYTF
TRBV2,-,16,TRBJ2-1,CANSGLAGRPLHEQFF
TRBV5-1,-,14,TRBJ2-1,CASSLEHRRDEQFF
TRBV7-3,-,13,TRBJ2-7,CASSIDRGREQYF
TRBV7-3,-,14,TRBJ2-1,CASSLPGPYNEQFF
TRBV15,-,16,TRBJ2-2,CATSRDLERVVGELFF
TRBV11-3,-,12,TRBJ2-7,CASSSLGYEQYF
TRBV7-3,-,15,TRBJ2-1,CASSTTSGINNEQFF
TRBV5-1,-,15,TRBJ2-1,CASSLYRGPYNEQFF
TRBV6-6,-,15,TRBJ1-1,CASTRDRALETEAFF
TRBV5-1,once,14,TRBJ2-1,CASSLDMYGIEQFF
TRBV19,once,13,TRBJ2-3,CASSGSHTDTQYF